Presented here are 28 T cell receptor beta chains from one specimen sequenced in a study of CD8+ T cells in alopecia areata. Treatment specified: oral pan-JAK inhibitor, 5-10 mg twice daily. RNA extraction was followed by reverse transcription into cDNA, which acted as the sequencing template. Profiling relied on immunoSEQ multiplex PCR, and the TCRdb table lists in-frame clones only, not all of them. Among about 220,000 clones, under 60% were seen once, and the ten largest hold around 1.6%. The sample here was CD4+ T cells sorted from blood, taken at week 4, from a patient treated with tofacitinib. The receptors come from a human donor with alopecia areata.

The J gene is TRBJ1-2, the V gene TRBV29-1; D possibly corresponds to TRBD1 (6 bases). V shed 7 bases and J shed 3 bases, with 18 bases lying between them. The CDR3 extends over 14 amino acids. CDR1 SQVTM and CDR2 ANQGSEA come from the germline V gene. CDR3 in amino acids: CSDTGQLRDYGYTF. The CDR3 coding sequence is TGCAGCGACACTGGACAGCTTAGGGACTATGGCTACACCTTC.

CDR3 sequence: CASSESPGQITDTQYF. CDR3 DNA sequence: TGTGCCAGCAGTGAATCCCCGGGACAGATCACAGATACGCAGTATTTT. This chain uses TRBV2 with TRBJ2-3; 7 nucleotides agree with TRBD1. V dropped 2 bases and J dropped 2; count of bases not matched to a gene: 7. The germline V gene encodes CDR1 SNHLY and CDR2 FYNNEI. CDR3 length: 16 amino acids.

This clone was observed a few times. This chain joins TRBV19 and TRBJ1-1; 8 positions match TRBD1. CDR1 and CDR2 from the germline V gene are LNHDA and SQIVND (reference sequence). CDR3 length: 13 residues. Trimming took 6 bases from V and 7 from J; bases not matched to a gene: 7. CDR3 nucleotide sequence: TGTGCCAGTAGGAGAGACAGGGGAATTGAAGCTTTCTTT. Translating gives CASRRDRGIEAFF.

This rearrangement joins TRBV19 to TRBJ2-7, with D unclear. Germline V CDR1 and CDR2: LNHDA, SQIVND (reference sequence). Trimming cost V 3 bases and J 3 bases, with 9 bases left between them. CDR3 size: 13 residues. The CDR3 is CASSISPNYEQYF. The DNA of the CDR3 is TGTGCCAGTAGTATTTCCCCGAACTACGAGCAGTACTTC.

V is TRBV30 and J is TRBJ1-2; D not certain. In germline, CDR1 is GTSNPN, CDR2 SVGIG (reference sequence). The CDR3 loop spans 10 amino acids. The CDR3: CALGGRGYTF. The CDR3, as DNA: TGTGCGCTAGGCGGGAGGGGCTACACCTTC.

This clone was detected a few times. The genes are TRBV30 and TRBJ2-7; D not resolved. The CDR3 extends over 12 amino acids. The germline V gene encodes CDR1 GTSNPN and CDR2 SVGIG (reference sequence). With 4 bases removed from V and 5 bases from J, the gap between germline ends came to 12 bases. The CDR3 sequence is CAWKGALDEQYF. The CDR3 nucleotides read TGTGCCTGGAAAGGTGCTCTGGACGAGCAGTACTTC.

V is TRBV28 and J is TRBJ1-6; D is undetermined. Germline loops: CDR1 MDHEN, CDR2 SYDVKM. This CDR3 spans 11 amino acids. The ends were cut back, 6 bases at V and 7 bases at J, with 4 bases in the middle. The CDR3: CASRENSPLHF. The DNA for the CDR3 is TGTGCCAGCAGGGAAAATTCACCCCTCCACTTT.

This clone showed up just once. The chain employs TRBV5-1 and TRBJ2-7; D perhaps matches TRBD1 (6 bases). The germline V gene encodes CDR1 SGHRS and CDR2 YFSETQ. The germline V and J ends were trimmed by 0 bases and 4 bases, with 17 bases remaining between them. CDR3 size: 16 residues. The CDR3: CASSLGMGANKYEQYF. CDR3 in DNA: TGCGCCAGCAGCTTGGGAATGGGGGCGAACAAGTACGAGCAGTACTTC.

This clone came up once. In DNA form, the CDR3 reads TGCGCCAGCAGCCAAGACGGGTTCCCCTACAATGAGCAGTTCTTC. Amino acid sequence: CASSQDGFPYNEQFF. The V gene is TRBV4-3, the J gene TRBJ2-1; D not resolved. The germline CDR1 and CDR2 sequences are LGHNA and YSLEER. This CDR3 contains 15 residues. Trimming shortened V by 0 bases and J by 2 bases, and 8 bases separated the two germline ends.

This clone came up many times. The chain links TRBV7-2 to TRBJ1-2; TRBD1 agrees at 8 bases. There are 15 residues in the CDR3. CDR1 is SGHTA, CDR2 FQGNSA, per germline. V lost 5 bases, J lost 6 bases, and 11 bases stayed unmatched. CDR3 in amino acids: CASSPSRGQGNGYTF. CDR3 in DNA: TGTGCCAGCAGCCCCTCCCGTGGACAGGGTAATGGCTACACCTTC.

This clone was observed a few times. The chain has TRBV10-3 and TRBJ2-5; TRBD2 matches 12 bases. The CDR3 runs 15 residues. Per germline, CDR1 ENHRY and CDR2 SYGVKD. After removal of 11 bases from V and 3 bases from J, the junction contained 10 bases not matched to a gene. CDR3 region: CALPSGGAEEETQYF. CDR3 coding DNA: TGTGCCTTACCTAGCGGGGGGGCAGAGGAAGAGACCCAGTACTTC.

The chain employs TRBV18 and TRBJ2-1, with 11 bases identical to TRBD2. The CDR3 contains 19 residues. Germline V gene sequence: CDR1 KGHSH, CDR2 LQKENI. The ends lost 3 bases at V and 9 bases at J; junction bases unmatched: 19. The CDR3: CASSPQSSGGGHWSGEQFF. The CDR3 DNA follows: TGTGCCAGCTCACCGCAGAGTAGCGGGGGGGGACATTGGAGTGGTGAGCAGTTCTTC. Together with reference TRBV18 and TRBJ2-1, the CDR3 gives the full variable domain: NAGVMQNPRHLVRRRGQEARLRCSPMKGHSHVYWYRQLPEEGLKFMVYLQKENIIDESGMPKERFSAEFPKEGPSILRIQQVVRGDSAAYFCASSPQSSGGGHWSGEQFFGPGTRLTVL.

The chain links TRBV6-5 to TRBJ1-1; D uncertain. Germline loops: CDR1 MNHEY, CDR2 SVGAGI. The ends were cut back, 5 bases at V and 5 bases at J, with 12 bases in the middle. This CDR3 has 13 amino acids. The CDR3 coding sequence is TGTGCCAGCAGTCGTGTTGACATGACTGAAGCTTTCTTT. Translated, it gives CASSRVDMTEAFF.

The rearrangement joins TRBV29-1 to TRBJ1-1; no firm D call. V was shortened by 3 bases and J by 1 base, with 9 bases between the two germline ends. This CDR3 is 13 amino acids long. Germline CDR1 is SQVTM and CDR2 is ANQGSEA. CDR3 sequence: CSVDMPGNTEAFF. The DNA of the CDR3 is TGCAGCGTTGACATGCCAGGGAACACTGAAGCTTTCTTT.

The V and J genes are TRBV5-1 and TRBJ2-1; tentatively, D is TRBD2 (6 bases). Germline loops: CDR1 SGHRS, CDR2 YFSETQ. The CDR3 is 15 residues long. The germline V and J ends were trimmed by 3 bases and 4 bases, with 14 bases remaining between them. The chain's CDR3 is CASSWRRGQYNEQFF. CDR3 DNA sequence: TGCGCCAGCAGCTGGAGGAGGGGCCAATACAATGAGCAGTTCTTC.

In its sample, this clone was seen a few times. This chain connects TRBV10-3 to TRBJ1-1; possible D gene TRBD1, 6 bases. Per germline, CDR1 ENHRY and CDR2 SYGVKD. The CDR3 sequence is 14 residues long. The ends were cut back, 6 bases at V and 4 bases at J, with 15 bases in the middle. The CDR3 loop reads CAISTGLEGTEAFF. CDR3 in DNA: TGTGCCATCAGCACAGGGTTAGAAGGCACTGAAGCTTTCTTT.

CDR3 DNA: TGTGCCAGCTCACCACTTCCCAGTGACCAGCCCCAGCATTTT. Translating it yields CASSPLPSDQPQHF. This chain links TRBV18 with TRBJ1-5, with D hard to call. V dropped 1 base and J dropped 7 bases, with 11 bases sitting between them. CDR1 is KGHSH and CDR2 is LQKENI in the germline V gene. The CDR3 spans 14 residues.

The chain couples TRBV30 to TRBJ1-2, with TRBD1 identical over 8 bases. The V segment lost 5 bases and the J segment 6 bases; nucleotides outside the gene matches: 8. Looked up from germline, CDR1 is GTSNPN and CDR2 is SVGIG (reference sequence). The length of the CDR3 is 13 residues. The CDR3 coding sequence is TGTGCCTGGGCATCTCAGGGGGCTGATGGCTACACCTTC. This encodes CAWASQGADGYTF.

The chain links TRBV2 to TRBJ1-6; D remains ambiguous. V was pared by 6 bases and J by 10 bases, with 13 bases between. This CDR3 spans 13 amino acids. Germline lookup yields CDR1 SNHLY and CDR2 FYNNEI. The DNA of the CDR3 is TGTGCCAGCAGATCGGACGGCGGGTCACCCCTCCACTTT. This gives the protein CASRSDGGSPLHF. Full variable domain (remainder filled in from reference TRBV2 and TRBJ1-6): EPEVTQTPSHQVTQMGQEVILRCVPISNHLYFYWYRQILGQKVEFLVSFYNNEISEKSEIFDDQFSVERPDGSNFTLKIRSTKLEDSAMYFCASRSDGGSPLHFGNGTRLTVT.

The J gene is TRBJ1-5, the V gene TRBV29-1; 7 bases align to TRBD1. CDR1 is SQVTM, CDR2 ANQGSEA, per germline. Trimming at V came to 5 bases and at J to 3 bases, leaving 4 bases not matched to a gene. The CDR3 is 13 amino acids. In nucleotides, the CDR3 is TGCAGCGTTCTGGACAGGACCAATCAGCCCCAGCATTTT. As protein: CSVLDRTNQPQHF.

This clone was observed a few times. The chain employs TRBV19 and TRBJ2-5; D remains ambiguous. V was clipped by 6 bases and J by 4 bases, with 12 bases between them. This CDR3 comprises 13 residues. Germline values: CDR1 LNHDA, CDR2 SQIVND (reference sequence). The CDR3 sequence: CASRVSGGETQYF. The CDR3 region has the DNA TGTGCCAGTAGGGTGTCGGGTGGAGAGACCCAGTACTTC. Based on the CDR3 plus reference TRBV19 and TRBJ2-5, the full variable domain is DGGITQSPKYLFRKEGQNVTLSCEQNLNHDAMYWYRQDPGQGLRLIYYSQIVNDFQKGDIAEGYSVSREKKESFPLTVTSAQKNPTAFYLCASRVSGGETQYFGPGTRLLVL.

The CDR3 nucleotides are TGTGCCAGCAGCGGTACTTCTACCAGGACTGAAGCTTTCTTT. It yields the protein CASSGTSTRTEAFF. The gene calls are TRBV9 and TRBJ1-1; no clear D. The CDR3 length is 14 residues. V lost 3 bases, J lost 5 bases, and 14 bases lay in between. Germline V CDR1 and CDR2: SGDLS, YYNGEE.

This clone has a handful of counts. The chain employs TRBV2 and TRBJ1-4; TRBD1 matches at 7 bases. The CDR3 totals 15 residues. Trimming took 5 bases from V and 6 from J; bases not matched to a gene: 9. Germline V gene sequence: CDR1 SNHLY, CDR2 FYNNEI. CDR3 DNA: TGTGCCAGCAGTCCCGAAATGACAGGGTATGAAAAACTGTTTTTT. Translating it yields CASSPEMTGYEKLFF.

The chain joins TRBV6-5 to TRBJ1-5; D might be TRBD1 (5 bases). The V gene's germline CDR1 is MNHEY and CDR2 SVGAGI. The CDR3 sequence is 13 residues long. Trimming left V 6 bases short and J 4 bases short, with 10 bases between. The CDR3 sequence: CASRETANQPQHF. In DNA form, the CDR3 reads TGTGCCAGCAGAGAGACAGCTAATCAGCCCCAGCATTTT.

Here the CDR3 reads CASSEDRDTEAFF. The CDR3 DNA is TGTGCCAGCAGCGAGGACAGGGACACTGAAGCTTTCTTT. The chain employs TRBV9 and TRBJ1-1, with 8 bases that match TRBD1. Per germline, CDR1 SGDLS and CDR2 YYNGEE. This CDR3 comprises 13 residues. V dropped 3 bases and J dropped 3; count of bases not matched to a gene: 1.

The rearrangement uses TRBV9 and TRBJ1-1; TRBD1 might be the D (5 bases). V was pared by 1 base and J by 4 bases, with 8 bases between. The CDR3 is 13 residues long. Germline V gene data show CDR1 as SGDLS and CDR2 as YYNGEE. Here the CDR3 reads CASSVQGSTEAFF. CDR3 sequence (DNA): TGTGCCAGCAGCGTACAGGGAAGCACTGAAGCTTTCTTT.

The V call is TRBV2, the J call TRBJ2-5, with 7 bases matching TRBD1. In germline, CDR1 is SNHLY, CDR2 FYNNEI. The CDR3 runs 15 residues. The trim removed 1 base at V and 4 bases at J, leaving 6 bases unmatched. The CDR3 bases are TGTGCCAGCAGTGAAGGGGACAGCTGGGGAGAGACCCAGTACTTC. Amino acids: CASSEGDSWGETQYF.

This clone was seen a handful of times. This sequence joins TRBV7-9 and TRBJ1-1; tentative D call: TRBD1 (5 bases). Trimming cost V 2 bases and J 10 bases, with 11 bases left between them. The germline CDR1 and CDR2 sequences are SEHNR and FQNEAQ (reference sequence). CDR3 size: 12 residues. The DNA for the CDR3 is TGTGCCAGCAGCTTACGAGGGGATCTAGCTTTCTTT. Protein product: CASSLRGDLAFF.